This TCR beta chain is drawn from a study of shared clonotypes between healthy human individuals. The team ran DNA from unsorted PBMCs on ten immunoSEQ deep assay plates for sequencing. This table comes from immunoSEQ multiplex PCR, and its TCRdb copy is limited to in-frame clones, with some not included. The table includes about 520,000 clones, around 80% detected once. V dropped 4 bases and J dropped 5 bases, with 11 bases sitting between them. The CDR3 spans 13 residues. The germline V gene has CDR1 SNHLY and CDR2 FYNNEI. The clonotype originates from a woman aged 40 to 49 in good health. Some clones in this sample may be carry-over from other donors' samples. The sample comprised PBMCs. The chain employs TRBV2 and TRBJ1-1; D possibly corresponds to TRBD1 (5 bases). The CDR3 DNA follows: TGTGCCAGCAGTGGGGGGAGATTGACTGAAGCTTTCTTT. It encodes CASSGGRLTEAFF. Looking up the rest from reference TRBV2 and TRBJ1-1 gives the full variable domain: EPEVTQTPSHQVTQMGQEVILRCVPISNHLYFYWYRQILGQKVEFLVSFYNNEISEKSEIFDDQFSVERPDGSNFTLKIRSTKLEDSAMYFCASSGGRLTEAFFGQGTRLTVV.